Presented here are 21 T cell receptor beta chains from one specimen sequenced in a study of shared clonotypes between healthy human individuals. Using immunoSEQ multiplex PCR, the repertoire was profiled, and TCRdb retains in-frame clones only, with some absent. The data contain about 1.1 million clones, 75% to 80% of them singletons. The source material was memory CD4+ T cells from PBMCs. Documented subset: CD45RA-negative fraction. Receptors were obtained from a man younger than 35 in good health. Some clones in this sample may be carry-over from other donors' samples.

This clone was observed a few times. CDR3 loop: CASSLQGRSGYTF. In DNA form, the CDR3 reads TGTGCCAGCAGCTTACAGGGGCGGTCTGGCTACACCTTC. This chain links TRBV11-2 with TRBJ1-2; D possibly corresponds to TRBD1 (6 bases). CDR3 length: 13 residues. Germline lookup yields CDR1 SGHAT and CDR2 FQNNGV. V was clipped by 2 bases and J by 7 bases, with 11 bases between them.

The V and J genes are TRBV11-3 and TRBJ2-5; D might be TRBD1 (6 bases). Looked up from germline, CDR1 is SGHNT and CDR2 is YENEEA. The CDR3 loop spans 15 amino acids. V was cut by 5 bases and J by 7 bases, with 20 bases left in between. CDR3: CASSPGGQPTGTQYF. In nucleotides, the CDR3 is TGTGCCAGCAGCCCAGGAGGACAGCCCACGGGGACCCAGTACTTC.

This chain connects TRBV5-4 to TRBJ2-1; maybe TRBD2 (5 bases). The length of the CDR3 is 15 residues. The V end lost 1 base, the J end lost 5 bases, and 13 bases lay between the germline ends. Per germline, CDR1 SGHNT and CDR2 YYREEE (reference sequence). The CDR3 DNA is TGTGCCAGCAGCTTGAAAAGCGGAACGGACAATGAGCAGTTCTTC. Amino acid sequence: CASSLKSGTDNEQFF.

The table lists this clone with a count of one. The chain couples TRBV27 to TRBJ2-5; 11 nucleotides agree with TRBD2. This CDR3 spans 16 amino acids. V trimming: 2 bases; J trimming: 3 bases; junction bases outside the gene matches: 5. Germline V gives CDR1 MNHEY, CDR2 SMNVEV (reference sequence). The CDR3 DNA reads as TGTGCCAGCAGTTTAGGTACGGGACTAGCGGAAGAGACCCAGTACTTC. This gives the protein CASSLGTGLAEETQYF.

The gene calls are TRBV12-5 and TRBJ2-7; no reliable D call. There are 18 residues in the CDR3. Between the trimmed V and J ends, which lost 4 bases and 0 bases, there was a span of 22 bases. Germline V gene lookup returns CDR1 LGHNT and CDR2 FRNRAP. The CDR3 here is CASGSATAPAPSSYEQYF. The CDR3 DNA is TGTGCTAGTGGTTCCGCCACGGCACCGGCCCCGAGCTCCTACGAGCAGTACTTC.

The chain has TRBV4-3 and TRBJ2-7, with 7 bases aligning to TRBD1. With 1 base clipped from V and 3 bases from J, the junction kept 9 bases outside the gene matches. The germline gives CDR1 LGHNA, CDR2 YSLEER. This CDR3 region has 16 residues. The CDR3 coding sequence is TGCGCCAGCAGCCAAGCCACAGGGGCCCGCGGCTACGAGCAGTACTTC. It specifies CASSQATGARGYEQYF.

The chain carries TRBV7-9 and TRBJ2-2; D possibly corresponds to TRBD1 (7 bases). Trimming removed 6 bases from V and 3 bases from J, with 14 bases in between. Germline CDR1 reads SEHNR; CDR2 reads FQNEAQ (reference sequence). The CDR3 has 15 amino acids. CDR3 sequence: CASSPGGTDTGELFF. CDR3 coding DNA: TGTGCCAGCAGTCCAGGGGGGACCGACACCGGGGAGCTGTTTTTT.

In its sample, this clone was seen a few times. The rearrangement joins TRBV20-1 to TRBJ1-2; D not certain. Trimming pared 5 bases from V and 4 bases from J, leaving 5 bases between. Germline CDR1 and CDR2: DFQATT and SNEGSKA (reference sequence). This CDR3 spans 10 amino acids. DNA of the CDR3: TGCAGTGCTCGTACCTATGGCTACACCTTC. The encoded protein is CSARTYGYTF.

This chain uses TRBV7-2 with TRBJ2-2; D is tentatively TRBD1 or TRBD2 (6 bases each). CDR1 is SGHTA and CDR2 is FQGNSA in the germline V gene. The germline V and J ends were trimmed by 2 bases and 5 bases, with 9 bases remaining between them. The length of the CDR3 is 14 residues. The CDR3 DNA is TGTGCCAGCAGCTTACAGGGGAGGACCGGGGAGCTGTTTTTT. Translating gives CASSLQGRTGELFF.

This chain joins TRBV7-2 and TRBJ2-3, with 12 nucleotides matching TRBD2. In germline, CDR1 is SGHTA, CDR2 FQGNSA. The CDR3 is made up of 16 amino acids. Trimming took 4 bases from V and 3 from J; bases not matched to a gene: 5. The CDR3 sequence: CASSSLAGGLTDTQYF. The CDR3 DNA reads as TGTGCCAGCAGCTCCCTAGCGGGAGGGCTAACAGATACGCAGTATTTT.

A remark on this clone: The sample contains more than one DNA sequence encoding this CDR3. The V call is TRBV5-1, the J call TRBJ1-1; 7 bases align to TRBD1. This CDR3 contains 14 residues. Unmatched junction bases numbered 5, after V lost 4 bases and J lost 2 bases. Germline CDR1 SGHRS, CDR2 YFSETQ. This chain's CDR3 is CASSQGGGNTEAFF. The CDR3 DNA reads TGCGCCAGCAGCCAGGGGGGAGGCAACACTGAAGCTTTCTTT. Variable domain in full (rest from reference TRBV5-1 and TRBJ1-1): KAGVTQTPRYLIKTRGQQVTLSCSPISGHRSVSWYQQTPGQGLQFLFEYFSETQRNKGNFPGRFSGRQFSNSRSEMNVSTLELGDSALYLCASSQGGGNTEAFFGQGTRLTVV.

The CDR3, as DNA: TGTGCCAGCAGTGAAACGCTGGACAGCTCCTACAATGAGCAGTTCTTC. It encodes CASSETLDSSYNEQFF. The rearrangement joins TRBV6-1 to TRBJ2-1, with D possibly matching TRBD1 (6 bases). The germline CDR1 and CDR2 sequences are MNHNS and SASEGT. Trimming removed 2 bases from V and 0 bases from J, with 11 bases in between. This CDR3 spans 16 amino acids.

The V gene is TRBV2, the J gene TRBJ2-1; D perhaps matches TRBD2 (5 bases). The CDR3 totals 15 residues. V dropped 4 bases and J dropped 7 bases, with 17 bases sitting between them. Germline CDR1 reads SNHLY; CDR2 reads FYNNEI. The CDR3 protein is CASSGSSLSSNEQFF. In DNA, the CDR3 is TGTGCCAGCAGTGGATCTAGCCTAAGTAGTAATGAGCAGTTCTTC.

This clone occurred once. The rearrangement uses TRBV7-2 and TRBJ1-2; perhaps TRBD1 as D (5 bases). The CDR3 runs 14 residues. CDR1 and CDR2 from the germline V gene are SGHTA and FQGNSA. The V end lost 2 bases, the J end lost 8 bases, and 15 bases lay between the germline ends. Here the CDR3 DNA reads TGTGCCAGCAGCTTATTAACGACAGTGGAAGGCTACACCTTC. Encoded protein: CASSLLTTVEGYTF.

The V call is TRBV5-1, the J call TRBJ2-3; D gene unclear. V gave up 6 bases and J gave up 1 base, with 12 bases separating them. Germline V gene data show CDR1 as SGHRS and CDR2 as YFSETQ. The CDR3 extends over 14 amino acids. The CDR3 nucleotides are TGCGCCAGCACCGATTTGAAAGGCACAGATACGCAGTATTTT. It codes for CASTDLKGTDTQYF. Together with reference TRBV5-1 and TRBJ2-3, the CDR3 gives the full variable domain: KAGVTQTPRYLIKTRGQQVTLSCSPISGHRSVSWYQQTPGQGLQFLFEYFSETQRNKGNFPGRFSGRQFSNSRSEMNVSTLELGDSALYLCASTDLKGTDTQYFGPGTRLTVL.

The chain joins TRBV5-4 to TRBJ2-7; the match to TRBD2 covers 8 bases. This CDR3 comprises 17 residues. Germline assignment: CDR1 SGHNT and CDR2 YYREEE (reference sequence). Trimming cost V 6 bases and J 0 bases; bases outside gene matches: 14. CDR3 amino acids: CASTRRVGAGVSYEQYF. In DNA form, the CDR3 reads TGTGCCAGCACCAGGCGGGTGGGAGCGGGAGTCTCCTACGAGCAGTACTTC.

Ten or more counts support this clone. The chain uses TRBV7-9 and TRBJ2-2; D not certain. In germline, CDR1 is SEHNR, CDR2 FQNEAQ (reference sequence). The CDR3 extends over 13 amino acids. V gave up 2 bases and J gave up 7 bases, with 8 bases separating them. Here the CDR3 DNA reads TGTGCCAGCAGCTTACAGTATGTCGGGGAGCTGTTTTTT. Amino acid sequence: CASSLQYVGELFF.

This clone was observed once. This sequence joins TRBV15 and TRBJ2-2; TRBD2 aligns across 8 bases. This CDR3 is 15 amino acids long. V was pared by 3 bases and J by 6 bases, with 6 bases of the junction left unmatched. Germline-derived CDR1 and CDR2 are LNHNV and YYDKDF (reference sequence). CDR3 nucleotides: TGTGCCACCAGCAGGAGCGGGAGTGGGGCCGGGGAGCTGTTTTTT. Encoded protein: CATSRSGSGAGELFF.

The V and J genes are TRBV25-1 and TRBJ2-1; unclear D gene. V was shortened by 1 base and J by 7 bases, with 5 bases between the two germline ends. The CDR3 runs 12 residues. From germline, CDR1 is MGHDK and CDR2 SYGVNS. CDR3 residues: CASSESVNEQFF. The CDR3 DNA reads as TGTGCCAGCAGTGAATCGGTAAATGAGCAGTTCTTC.

The V call is TRBV19, the J call TRBJ2-3, with 7 bases that match TRBD2. CDR1 LNHDA and CDR2 SQIVND come from the germline V gene (reference sequence). The CDR3 covers 14 residues. Trimming took 4 bases from V and 1 from J; bases not matched to a gene: 2. This CDR3 is CASSRGGGTDTQYF. As DNA, the CDR3 is TGTGCCAGTAGTAGGGGGGGAGGCACAGATACGCAGTATTTT.

The chain is built from TRBV10-3 and TRBJ2-1; D ambiguous. CDR1 is ENHRY and CDR2 is SYGVKD in the germline V gene. The CDR3 is 12 amino acids. V lost 4 bases and J lost 4, with 5 bases in between. The CDR3 is CAISGRYNEQFF. The DNA of the CDR3 is TGTGCCATCAGTGGCAGATACAATGAGCAGTTCTTC.